The 11 T cell receptor beta chains below come from one sample, sequenced in a study of blood T cell repertoires in COVID-19. TCRdb keeps only in-frame clones here, not all; method: immunoSEQ multiplex PCR. The table lists more than 400,000 clones, 80% to 95% of them singletons. The source material was PBMCs or T cells enriched from blood (not recorded which). The receptor set was obtained from a man aged 18 to 35 who had recovered from COVID-19.

The chain uses TRBV20-1 and TRBJ1-1, with D possibly TRBD1 on 5 matching bases. The germline gives CDR1 DFQATT, CDR2 SNEGSKA (reference sequence). The V and J ends lost 3 bases and 5 bases respectively, with 16 bases between them. The CDR3 is 14 amino acids. The CDR3 region has the DNA TGCAGTGCTAGTGTACCGGGCCGGGGGACTGAAGCTTTCTTT. This translates into CSASVPGRGTEAFF.

The J gene is TRBJ1-1, the V gene TRBV5-1; D gene ambiguous. V gave up 0 bases and J gave up 5 bases, with 11 bases separating them. CDR1 and CDR2 (germline): SGHRS, YFSETQ. This CDR3 has 14 amino acids. The CDR3 coding sequence is TGCGCCAGCAGCTTGGGTACATCGAAGACTGAAGCTTTCTTT. It translates to CASSLGTSKTEAFF.

This rearrangement joins TRBV18 to TRBJ1-2; D not resolved. This CDR3 spans 14 amino acids. Between the trimmed V and J ends, which lost 1 base and 7 bases, there was a span of 13 bases. The V gene's germline CDR1 is KGHSH and CDR2 LQKENI. This chain's CDR3 is CASSPRGGHSGYTF. The CDR3, as DNA: TGTGCCAGCTCACCACGGGGAGGGCATTCTGGCTACACCTTC.

The chain carries TRBV7-2 and TRBJ2-7, with 8 bases that match TRBD1. Germline values: CDR1 SGHTA, CDR2 FQGNSA. This CDR3 region has 14 residues. J was trimmed by 5 bases and V by 5 bases; bases with no gene match: 8. This CDR3 reads CASSLGQGAHEQYF. CDR3 coding DNA: TGTGCCAGCAGCCTCGGACAGGGCGCCCACGAGCAGTACTTC.

CDR3 nucleotide sequence: TGTGCCAGTAGGGCCATGTTGGGGCCGGCCCAAGGATCTGCTCAGCCCCAGCATTTT. Its translation: CASRAMLGPAQGSAQPQHF. The gene calls are TRBV19 and TRBJ1-5, with a weak D call TRBD1 (5 bases). V was clipped by 6 bases and J by 6 bases, with 30 bases between them. CDR1 is LNHDA, CDR2 SQIVND, per germline (reference sequence). The CDR3 has 19 amino acids.

CDR3 sequence: CASSWGGNTGELFF. CDR3 bases: TGTGCCAGCAGTTGGGGCGGGAACACCGGGGAGCTGTTTTTT. The gene calls are TRBV27 and TRBJ2-2; TRBD1 might be the D (5 bases). CDR1 is MNHEY and CDR2 is SMNVEV in the germline V gene (reference sequence). Trimming removed 4 bases at V and 1 base at J, with 7 bases between. This CDR3 spans 14 amino acids.

This clone is a singleton in its sample. The chain recombines TRBV18 with TRBJ2-4, with 7 nucleotides matching TRBD1. V lost 3 bases to trimming and J lost 3 bases; unmatched junction nucleotides: 5. Looked up from germline, CDR1 is KGHSH and CDR2 is LQKENI. This CDR3 contains 15 residues. The CDR3 loop reads CASSPTGTDKNIQYF. CDR3 DNA: TGTGCCAGCTCACCCACCGGGACAGACAAAAACATTCAGTACTTC.

The V and J genes are TRBV5-1 and TRBJ1-3, with 7 bases matching TRBD1. Germline CDR1 and CDR2: SGHRS and YFSETQ. This CDR3 spans 16 amino acids. V was clipped by 0 bases and J by 4 bases; unmatched bases: 7. The CDR3 region has the DNA TGCGCCAGCAGCTTGGGAGACAGGGTGAGAGGAAACACCATATATTTT. This gives the protein CASSLGDRVRGNTIYF.

CDR3 coding DNA: TGTGCCAGCAGTTTCGCGGGGAGCTCCTACGAGCAGTACTTC. It encodes CASSFAGSSYEQYF. The chain couples TRBV6-5 to TRBJ2-7, with D perhaps TRBD2 (6 bases). Trimming took 4 bases from V and 0 from J, leaving 10 bases between them. The CDR3 runs to 14 residues. Germline V gene data show CDR1 as MNHEY and CDR2 as SVGAGI.

The CDR3 loop is CASSPRGPDTQYF. CDR3 coding DNA: TGTGCCAGCAGCCCTAGGGGGCCAGATACGCAGTATTTT. The chain couples TRBV11-2 to TRBJ2-3, with 7 bases matching TRBD1. This CDR3 contains 13 residues. CDR1 SGHAT and CDR2 FQNNGV come from the germline V gene. The V and J ends lost 5 bases and 4 bases, in that order; junction bases with no gene match: 3.

V usage is TRBV2 and J usage is TRBJ1-5; D unresolved. V lost 6 bases and J 0 bases, leaving 12 bases between the germline ends. This CDR3 comprises 15 residues. Germline lookup yields CDR1 SNHLY and CDR2 FYNNEI. The CDR3 spells CASSRGFGSNQPQHF. In DNA, the CDR3 is TGTGCCAGCAGCCGAGGGTTTGGTAGCAATCAGCCCCAGCATTTT.